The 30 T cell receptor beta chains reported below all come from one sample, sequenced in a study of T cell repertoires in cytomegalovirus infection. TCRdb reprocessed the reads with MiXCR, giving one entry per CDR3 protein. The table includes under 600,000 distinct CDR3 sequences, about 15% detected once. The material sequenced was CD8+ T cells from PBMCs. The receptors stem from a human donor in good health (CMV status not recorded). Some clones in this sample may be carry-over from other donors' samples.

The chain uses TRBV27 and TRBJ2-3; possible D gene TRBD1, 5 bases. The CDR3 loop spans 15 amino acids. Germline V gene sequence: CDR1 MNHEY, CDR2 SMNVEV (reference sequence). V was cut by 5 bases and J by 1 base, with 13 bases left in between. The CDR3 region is CASSPRTRGTDTQYF. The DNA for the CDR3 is TGTGCCAGCAGTCCCCGGACACGAGGCACAGATACGCAGTATTTT.

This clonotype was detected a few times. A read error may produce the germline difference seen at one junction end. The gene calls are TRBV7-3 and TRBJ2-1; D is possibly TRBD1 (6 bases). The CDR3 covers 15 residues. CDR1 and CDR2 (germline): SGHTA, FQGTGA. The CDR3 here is CARSSRQVRGDEQFF. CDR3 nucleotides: TGTGCCAGAAGCTCGCGACAGGTGAGAGGGGATGAGCAGTTCTTC.

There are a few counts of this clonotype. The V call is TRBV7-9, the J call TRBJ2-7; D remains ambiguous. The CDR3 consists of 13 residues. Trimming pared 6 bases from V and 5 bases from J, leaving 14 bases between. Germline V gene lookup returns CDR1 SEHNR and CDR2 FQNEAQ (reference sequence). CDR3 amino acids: CASRRKVTDEQYF. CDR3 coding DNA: TGTGCCAGCAGAAGAAAGGTGACGGACGAGCAGTACTTC.

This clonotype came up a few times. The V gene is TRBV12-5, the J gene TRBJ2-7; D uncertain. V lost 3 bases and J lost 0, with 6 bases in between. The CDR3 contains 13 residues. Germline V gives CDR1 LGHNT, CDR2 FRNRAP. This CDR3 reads CASGFGPSYEQYF. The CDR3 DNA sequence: TGTGCTAGTGGTTTTGGGCCCTCCTACGAGCAGTACTTC.

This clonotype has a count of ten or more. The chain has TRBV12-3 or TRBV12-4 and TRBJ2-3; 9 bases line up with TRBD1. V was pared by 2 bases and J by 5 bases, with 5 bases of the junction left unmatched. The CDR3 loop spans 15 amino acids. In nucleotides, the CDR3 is TGTGCCAGCAGTTTACCTCTGACAGGGGGAGATACGCAGTATTTT. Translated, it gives CASSLPLTGGDTQYF.

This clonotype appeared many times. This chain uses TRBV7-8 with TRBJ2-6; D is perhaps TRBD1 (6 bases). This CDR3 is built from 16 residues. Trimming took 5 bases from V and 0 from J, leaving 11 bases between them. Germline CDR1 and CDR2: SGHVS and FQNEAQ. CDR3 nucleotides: TGTGCCAGCAGCCCTAGGGACACCTCTGGGGCCAACGTCCTGACTTTC. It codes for CASSPRDTSGANVLTF.

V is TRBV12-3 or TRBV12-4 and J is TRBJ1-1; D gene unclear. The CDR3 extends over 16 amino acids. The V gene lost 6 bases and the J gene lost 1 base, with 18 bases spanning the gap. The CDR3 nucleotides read TGTGCCAGCAGACAGCCTCCGGGTGAGGGGAACACTGAAGCTTTCTTT. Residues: CASRQPPGEGNTEAFF.

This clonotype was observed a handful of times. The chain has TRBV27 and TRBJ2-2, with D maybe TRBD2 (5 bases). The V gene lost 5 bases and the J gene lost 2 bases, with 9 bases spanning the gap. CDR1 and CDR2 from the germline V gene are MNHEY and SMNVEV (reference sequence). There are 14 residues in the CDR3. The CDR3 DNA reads TGTGCCAGCAGTACTAGACTTAACACCGGGGAGCTGTTTTTT. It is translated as CASSTRLNTGELFF.

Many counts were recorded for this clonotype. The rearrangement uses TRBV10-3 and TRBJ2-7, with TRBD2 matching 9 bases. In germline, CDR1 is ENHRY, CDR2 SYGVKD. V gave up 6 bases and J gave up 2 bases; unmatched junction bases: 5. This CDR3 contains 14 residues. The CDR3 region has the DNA TGTGCCATCAGGCAGGAGCGGGAGGCCTACGAGCAGTACTTC. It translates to CAIRQEREAYEQYF.

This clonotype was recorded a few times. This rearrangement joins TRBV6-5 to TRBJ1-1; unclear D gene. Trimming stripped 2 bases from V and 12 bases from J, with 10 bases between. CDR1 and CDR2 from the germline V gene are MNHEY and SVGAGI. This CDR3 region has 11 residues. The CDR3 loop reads CASSYGPGSFF. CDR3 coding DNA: TGTGCCAGCAGTTACGGGCCCGGATCTTTCTTT.

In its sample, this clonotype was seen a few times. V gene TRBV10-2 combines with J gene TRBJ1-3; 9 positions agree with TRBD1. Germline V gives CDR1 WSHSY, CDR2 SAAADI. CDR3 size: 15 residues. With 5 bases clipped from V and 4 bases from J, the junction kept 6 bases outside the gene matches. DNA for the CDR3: TGCGCCAGCAGTAAGGGACAGGGAGACGGAAACACCATATATTTT. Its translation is CASSKGQGDGNTIYF.

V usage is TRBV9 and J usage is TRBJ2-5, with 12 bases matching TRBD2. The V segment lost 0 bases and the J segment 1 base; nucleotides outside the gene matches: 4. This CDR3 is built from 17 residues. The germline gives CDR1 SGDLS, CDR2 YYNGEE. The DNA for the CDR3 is TGTGCCAGCAGCGTAGGGGGACTAGCGGGCCCCCAAGAGACCCAGTACTTC. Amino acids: CASSVGGLAGPQETQYF.

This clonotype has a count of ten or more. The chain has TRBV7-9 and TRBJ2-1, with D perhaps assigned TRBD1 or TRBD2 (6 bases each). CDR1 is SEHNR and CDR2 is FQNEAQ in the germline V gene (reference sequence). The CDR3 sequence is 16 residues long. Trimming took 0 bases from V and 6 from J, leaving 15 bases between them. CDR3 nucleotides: TGTGCCAGCAGCTTAGCGGTCGGCGGGACAACCAATGAGCAGTTCTTC. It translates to CASSLAVGGTTNEQFF.

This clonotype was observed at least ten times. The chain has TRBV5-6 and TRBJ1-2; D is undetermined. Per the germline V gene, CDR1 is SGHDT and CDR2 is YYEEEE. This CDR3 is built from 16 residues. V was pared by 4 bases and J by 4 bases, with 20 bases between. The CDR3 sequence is CASSQIVFTTSYGYTF. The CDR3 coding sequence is TGTGCCAGCAGCCAAATCGTATTTACGACCTCCTATGGCTACACCTTC. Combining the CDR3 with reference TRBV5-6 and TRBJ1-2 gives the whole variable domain DAGVTQSPTHLIKTRGQQVTLRCSPKSGHDTVSWYQQALGQGPQFIFQYYEEEERQRGNFPDRFSGHQFPNYSSELNVNALLLGDSALYLCASSQIVFTTSYGYTFGSGTRLTVV.

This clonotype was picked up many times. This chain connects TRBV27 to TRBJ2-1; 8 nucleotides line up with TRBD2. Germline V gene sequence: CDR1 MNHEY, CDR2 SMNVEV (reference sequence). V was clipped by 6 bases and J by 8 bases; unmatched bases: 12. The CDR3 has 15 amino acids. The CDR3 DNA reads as TGTGCCAGCAGCTCGGGAGGGCCCGGGTGGGATGAGCAGTTCTTC. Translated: CASSSGGPGWDEQFF.

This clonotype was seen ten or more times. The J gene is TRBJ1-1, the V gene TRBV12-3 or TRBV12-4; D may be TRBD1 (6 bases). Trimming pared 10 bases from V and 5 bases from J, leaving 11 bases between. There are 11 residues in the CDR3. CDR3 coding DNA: TGTGCCACCCTAAGGGGGACTGAAGCTTTCTTT. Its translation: CATLRGTEAFF.

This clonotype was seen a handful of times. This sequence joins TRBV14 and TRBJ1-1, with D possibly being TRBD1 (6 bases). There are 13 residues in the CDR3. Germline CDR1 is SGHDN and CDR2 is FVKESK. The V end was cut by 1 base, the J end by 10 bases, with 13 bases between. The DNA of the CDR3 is TGTGCCAGCAGCCAAGGAATCGGCAGGGGAGCTTTCTTT. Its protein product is CASSQGIGRGAFF.

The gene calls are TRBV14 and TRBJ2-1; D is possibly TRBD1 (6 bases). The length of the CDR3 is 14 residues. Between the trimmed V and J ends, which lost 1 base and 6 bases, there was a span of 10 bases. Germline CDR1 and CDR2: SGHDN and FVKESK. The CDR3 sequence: CASSQVQQGNEQFF. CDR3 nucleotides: TGTGCCAGCAGCCAAGTCCAACAGGGCAATGAGCAGTTCTTC. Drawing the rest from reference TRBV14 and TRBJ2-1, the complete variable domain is EAGVTQFPSHSVIEKGQTVTLRCDPISGHDNLYWYRRVMGKEIKFLLHFVKESKQDESGMPNNRFLAERTGGTYSTLKVQPAELEDSGVYFCASSQVQQGNEQFFGPGTRLTVL.

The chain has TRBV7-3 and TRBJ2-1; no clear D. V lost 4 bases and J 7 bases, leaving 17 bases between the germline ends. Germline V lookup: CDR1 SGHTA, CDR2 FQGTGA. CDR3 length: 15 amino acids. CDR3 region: CASSSSHAWGNEQFF. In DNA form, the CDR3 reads TGTGCCAGCAGCTCCTCCCACGCCTGGGGTAATGAGCAGTTCTTC. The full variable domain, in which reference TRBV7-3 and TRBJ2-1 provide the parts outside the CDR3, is GAGVSQTPSNKVTEKGKYVELRCDPISGHTALYWYRQSLGQGPEFLIYFQGTGAADDSGLPNDRFFAVRPEGSVSTLKIQRTERGDSAVYLCASSSSHAWGNEQFFGPGTRLTVL.

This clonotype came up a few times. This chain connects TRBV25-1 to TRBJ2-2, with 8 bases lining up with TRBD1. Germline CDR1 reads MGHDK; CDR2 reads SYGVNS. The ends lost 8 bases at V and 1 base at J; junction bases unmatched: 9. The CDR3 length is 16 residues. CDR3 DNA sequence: TGTGCCAGCTTAGGACAGGGCACTATGAACACCGGGGAGCTGTTTTTT. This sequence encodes CASLGQGTMNTGELFF.

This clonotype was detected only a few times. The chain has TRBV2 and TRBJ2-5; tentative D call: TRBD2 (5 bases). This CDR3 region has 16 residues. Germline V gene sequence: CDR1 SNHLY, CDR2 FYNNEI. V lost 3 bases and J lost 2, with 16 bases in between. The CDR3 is CASSDHPGSTQETQYF. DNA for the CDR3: TGTGCCAGCAGTGATCACCCGGGATCCACTCAAGAGACCCAGTACTTC.

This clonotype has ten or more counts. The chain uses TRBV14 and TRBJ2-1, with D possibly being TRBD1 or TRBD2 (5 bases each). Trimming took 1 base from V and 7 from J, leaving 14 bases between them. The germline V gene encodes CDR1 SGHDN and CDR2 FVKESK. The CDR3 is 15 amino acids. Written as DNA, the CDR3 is TGTGCCAGCAGCCAAGCCTTAGGGGAGTGGAATGAGCAGTTCTTC. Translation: CASSQALGEWNEQFF. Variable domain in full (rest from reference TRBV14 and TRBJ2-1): EAGVTQFPSHSVIEKGQTVTLRCDPISGHDNLYWYRRVMGKEIKFLLHFVKESKQDESGMPNNRFLAERTGGTYSTLKVQPAELEDSGVYFCASSQALGEWNEQFFGPGTRLTVL.

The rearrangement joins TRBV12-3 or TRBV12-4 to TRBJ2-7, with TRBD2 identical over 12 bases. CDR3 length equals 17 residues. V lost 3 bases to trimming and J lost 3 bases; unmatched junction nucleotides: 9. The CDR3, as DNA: TGTGCCAGCAGTTTGGGTGCTAGCGGGAGGGTTCTCTACGAGCAGTACTTC. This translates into CASSLGASGRVLYEQYF.

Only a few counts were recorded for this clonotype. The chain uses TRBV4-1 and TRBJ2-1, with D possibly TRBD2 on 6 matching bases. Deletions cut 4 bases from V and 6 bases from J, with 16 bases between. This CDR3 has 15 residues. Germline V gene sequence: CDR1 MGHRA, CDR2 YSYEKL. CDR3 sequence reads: CASSLLGTSPNEQFF. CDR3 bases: TGCGCCAGCAGCCTCCTCGGGACTTCCCCCAATGAGCAGTTCTTC.

CDR3: CSVRGRTGELFF. CDR3 nucleotide sequence: TGCAGCGTCAGGGGTAGGACCGGGGAGCTGTTTTTT. V usage is TRBV29-1 and J usage is TRBJ2-2; D possibly corresponds to TRBD1 (6 bases). Germline loops: CDR1 SQVTM, CDR2 ANQGSEA. Trimming removed 6 bases from V and 5 bases from J, with 10 bases in between. The CDR3 has 12 residues.

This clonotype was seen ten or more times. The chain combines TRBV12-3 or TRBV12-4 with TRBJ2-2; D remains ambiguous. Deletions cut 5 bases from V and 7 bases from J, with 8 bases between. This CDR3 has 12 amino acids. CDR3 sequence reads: CASSLEVGELFF. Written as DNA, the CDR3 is TGTGCCAGCAGTCTAGAGGTCGGGGAGCTGTTTTTT.

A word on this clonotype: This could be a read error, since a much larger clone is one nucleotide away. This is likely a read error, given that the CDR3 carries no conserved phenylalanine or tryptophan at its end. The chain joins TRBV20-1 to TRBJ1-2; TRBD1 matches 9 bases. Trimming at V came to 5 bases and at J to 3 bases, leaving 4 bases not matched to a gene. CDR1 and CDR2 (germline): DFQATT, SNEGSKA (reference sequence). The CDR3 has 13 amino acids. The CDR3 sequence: CSAGRQGDYGYTI. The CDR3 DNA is TGCAGTGCTGGTAGACAGGGGGACTATGGCTACACCATC.

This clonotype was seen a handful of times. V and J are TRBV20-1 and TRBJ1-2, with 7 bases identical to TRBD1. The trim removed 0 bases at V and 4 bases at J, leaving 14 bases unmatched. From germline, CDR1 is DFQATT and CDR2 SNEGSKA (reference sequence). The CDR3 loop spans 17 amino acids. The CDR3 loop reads CSARDNGGTASLYGYTF. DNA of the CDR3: TGCAGTGCTAGAGATAATGGGGGGACAGCATCCCTCTATGGCTACACCTTC.

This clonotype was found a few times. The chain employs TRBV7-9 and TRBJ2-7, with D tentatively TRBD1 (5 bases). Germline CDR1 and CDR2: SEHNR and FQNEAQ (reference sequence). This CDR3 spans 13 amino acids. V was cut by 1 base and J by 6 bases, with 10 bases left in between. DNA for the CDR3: TGTGCCAGCAGCTTAGACAGGATAGGCGAGCAGTACTTC. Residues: CASSLDRIGEQYF.

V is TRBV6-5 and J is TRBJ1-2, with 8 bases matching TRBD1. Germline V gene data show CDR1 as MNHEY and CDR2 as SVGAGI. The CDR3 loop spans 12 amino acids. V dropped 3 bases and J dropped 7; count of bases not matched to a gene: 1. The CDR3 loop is CASSYTGGGYTF. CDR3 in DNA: TGTGCCAGCAGTTATACAGGGGGTGGCTACACCTTC.